Here is one T cell receptor beta chain with its context. This clonotype was counted many times. Its antigen target is currently unknown. There are no base qualities to consult, and no much larger clone falls within one base. TCR cDNA was synthesized by 5'RACE template switching, which introduced a universal primer site and unique molecular identifiers. Priming for cDNA synthesis came from both the TCR alpha and TCR beta constant segments. Two PCR steps were used to amplify libraries, with sample barcodes and sequencing adapters being added in the second step. Sequencing of the libraries was done on either Illumina HiSeq 2500 (2x100 bp) or NovaSeq (2x150 bp). In the paper's pipeline: MIGEC handled demultiplexing of reads and collapsing into UMI consensus sequences, while MiXCR performed V(D)J alignment. Clonotypes responding to the vaccine were identified with edgeR on replicate PBMC samples, with the criteria of FDR below 0.01 and a log2 fold change above 5 up to day 15. Each bulk clonotype received a CD4 or CD8 identity based on whether the sequenced CD4 or CD8 repertoire contained that clonotype at higher abundance. The public sequencing data were trimmed at Q25 with fastp and processed into clonotypes with MiXCR by TCRdb, which kept only in-frame beta chains. A single entry per CDR3 protein holds the most common genes and DNA from its merged rows. TCRdb, rather than the study authors, made the V and J calls. This sample gives about 130,000 distinct CDR3 sequences in total; more than 6% of them show up just once. Around 2.5% of the sample comes from the top ten.

The source of the sample is a study of T cells after yellow fever vaccination (dated by TCRdb to the late 2010s). About the study as a whole: The SMART-Seq v4 Ultra Low Input RNA kit was used to prepare libraries from fractions with low cell numbers. Bulk TCR alpha and beta repertoires were sequenced longitudinally to track T-cell clones before and after primary and booster YFV17D yellow fever vaccination. The cohort comprised two healthy male donors, one aged 18 to 30 and one aged 30 to 40 years. Blood was drawn at multiple timepoints before and after primary and secondary immunization, with bulk PBMC replicates and cell subsets isolated.

The CDR3 starts with the cysteine, ends with the phenylalanine, and has 12 residues. Just the 36-base CDR3 DNA is kept, in frame starting at base 1. For CDR1 and CDR2, the germline V gene (reference sequence) lists SEHNR and FQNEAQ. The germline V end is reduced by 5 bases and the J end by 8 bases; junction bases left unmatched: 5. The paper's findings and limits, for the study overall: A small fraction of clonotypes appeared in both the CD4 and CD8 compartments, likely as a result of convergent recombination. The secondary T-cell response was found to be weaker but faster than the primary response, with a peak reached on day 5 rather than on day 15. Because abundant contaminating clonotypes from the bulk population could be contained in FACS-sorted repertoires, computational filtering was required. After the booster, most clones that had expanded after primary vaccination were detected again (over 95% of CD4 and 70% to 90% of CD8), suggesting broad maintenance of memory. Because only two donors were included in the study, the extent to which the findings can be generalized is limited.

Reading the label with the study, this specimen's treatment or condition is: live attenuated yellow fever vaccine strain. A standard Ficoll-Paque protocol was used to isolate PBMCs from peripheral blood. Dynabeads CD4 and CD8 positive selection kits were used to isolate CD4 and CD8 T-cell fractions. RNA was extracted with TriZol from bulk PBMCs, CD4 and CD8 fractions, and dextramer-positive and dextramer-negative fractions. The sample here was CD4+ T cells sorted from PBMCs, taken less than 11 days after the first yellow fever vaccination. This receptor was taken from a man younger than 35 who received the YFV17D yellow fever vaccine. Rearrangement joined TRBV7-9 to TRBJ1-1; TRBD1 matches 7 bases in the middle. The CDR3 protein: CASSGGGLEAFF. In nucleotide form, the sequence is TGTGCCAGCAGCGGAGGGGGCTTGGAAGCTTTCTTT. With the rest looked up from the reference TRBV7-9 and TRBJ1-1 genes rather than sequenced, the full variable domain is DTGVSQNPRHKITKRGQNVTFRCDPISEHNRLYWYRQTLGQGPEFLTYFQNEAQLEKSRLLSDRFSAERPKGSFSTLEIQRTEQGDSAMYLCASSGGGLEAFFGQGTRLTVV.